What follows are 22 T cell receptor beta chains derived from one specimen sequenced in a study of tissue T cells after allogeneic stem cell transplantation. This table comes from immunoSEQ multiplex PCR, and its TCRdb copy is limited to in-frame clones, with some not included. The sample records approximately 4,400 clones, 45% to 50% being singletons. Time point here: mouse harvest day 14 after allogeneic transplant. Mouse grafts combined 10^7 T-cell-depleted bone marrow cells with 10^6 splenic CD5+ T cells. The sample was lymph node tissue. These receptors were collected from a female BALB/c mouse given C57BL/6 T cells with graft-versus-host disease after an allogeneic hematopoietic cell transplant.

The sample holds a few counts of this clone. Gene names and germline refer to mouse. Sequencing ends 1 residue short of the CDR3 end; the germline J gene provides the rest. This sequence joins TRBV16 and TRBJ1-1; D is undetermined. V was trimmed by 3 bases and J by 1 base, leaving 3 bases between them. This CDR3 contains 12 residues. CDR1 is SGHSA and CDR2 is FRNQAP in the germline V gene. CDR3 bases read: TGTGCAAGCAGCTTTATAAACACAGAAGTCTTC. Its translation: CASSFINTEVF. The complete CDR3 sequence is CASSFINTEVFF.

This clone was seen a few times. Genes and germline are mouse. The CDR3 is cut off 1 residue early in the read; its end comes from the germline J gene. This chain uses TRBV5 with TRBJ1-2, with 9 bases that match TRBD1. The CDR3 is 16 amino acids. Germline-derived CDR1 and CDR2 are LGHNA and YNLKQL (reference sequence). V lost 0 bases to trimming and J lost 0 bases; unmatched junction nucleotides: 2. CDR3 region: CASSQETGGANSDYTF. The sequenced part of the CDR3 DNA is TGTGCCAGCAGCCAAGAAACAGGGGGCGCAAACTCCGACTACACC.

Turning to this clone: The gene symbols are mouse symbols. The DNA read from the CDR3 is TGTGCCAGCAGACTAGGGGGGGCCTCCCCTCTTAGTGCAGAAACGCTGTAT. It encodes CASRLGGASPLSAETLY. The whole CDR3 is CASRLGGASPLSAETLYF. The V and J genes are TRBV24 and TRBJ2-3; TRBD2 aligns across 8 bases. The read finishes 1 residue shy of the CDR3 end, and the germline J gene is used to complete it. CDR1 is KGHTA, CDR2 FRNEEI, per germline. The V gene end was trimmed by 6 bases and the J gene end by 0 bases; junction bases not matched to a gene: 14. The CDR3 covers 18 residues.

In regard to this clone: Gene names are mouse gene names. The CDR3 goes on 1 residue after the read ends, and that part is filled in from the germline J gene. V usage is TRBV26 and J usage is TRBJ2-5, with 8 positions matching TRBD1. The CDR3 is 13 amino acids. V shed 6 bases, J shed 6 bases, and the junction held 5 bases outside the gene matches. Per the germline V gene, CDR1 is KGHPV and CDR2 is FQNQEV (reference sequence). The CDR3 bases that were read are TGTGCCAGCAGGAGACAGGGGATGGACACCCAGTAC. Translation: CASRRQGMDTQY. The full CDR3 protein reads CASRRQGMDTQYF.

In this sample, this clone turned up a few times. Genes and germline come from the mouse. The CDR3 end is not reached by the read, which stops 1 residue before it; the germline J gene fills it in. The chain carries TRBV13-2 and TRBJ2-5, with 7 bases matching TRBD2. The CDR3 is 14 amino acids. The V gene end was trimmed by 2 bases and the J gene end by 0 bases; junction bases not matched to a gene: 0. Germline loops: CDR1 NNHNN, CDR2 SYGAGS (reference sequence). CDR3 DNA (partial): TGTGCCAGCGGTGACTGGGGGAACCAAGACACCCAGTAC. Protein: CASGDWGNQDTQY. From start to end, the CDR3 is CASGDWGNQDTQYF.

Turning to this clone: Here the gene names and germline are mouse. The read ends 1 residue early relative to the CDR3; the germline J gene fills the gap. The chain links TRBV3 to TRBJ2-3; 9 bases are shared with TRBD2. This CDR3 contains 15 residues. V dropped 3 bases and J dropped 0; count of bases not matched to a gene: 1. Germline V gene lookup returns CDR1 SNHLY and CDR2 FYNGKV (reference sequence). Incomplete CDR3 DNA: TGTGCCAGCAGCTTCGACTGGGGGAGTGCAGAAACGCTGTAT. It translates to CASSFDWGSAETLY. The whole CDR3 protein is CASSFDWGSAETLYF.

Note on this clone: The gene symbols are mouse symbols. The read gets to within 1 residue of the CDR3 end, and the germline J gene fills in the rest. The chain employs TRBV29 and TRBJ2-4; D may be TRBD1 (5 bases). CDR1 and CDR2 from the germline V gene are MSHET and SYDVDS. CDR3 size: 17 residues. The V end lost 4 bases, the J end lost 0 bases, and 17 bases lay between the germline ends. This CDR3 is CASSSIVGQLSQNTLYF. The sequenced part of the CDR3 DNA is TGTGCTAGCAGTTCTATCGTCGGACAACTTAGTCAAAACACCTTGTAC. Filled out from reference TRBV29 and TRBJ2-4, the complete variable domain reads DMKVTQMPRYLIKRMGENVLLECGQDMSHETMYWYRQDPGLGLQLIYISYDVDSNSEGDIPKGYRVSRKKREHFSLILDSAKTNQTSVYFCASSSIVGQLSQNTLYFGAGTRLSVL.

In regard to this clone: These gene names are mouse names. The read is 1 residue too short to cover the CDR3 end, so that end is filled in from the germline J gene. The chain links TRBV13-1 to TRBJ2-4; TRBD2 agrees at 8 bases. The CDR3 length is 15 residues. J lost 7 bases, V lost 0 bases, and 7 bases had no gene match. Per the germline V gene, CDR1 is NSHNY and CDR2 is SYGAGN. The CDR3 DNA, read in part, is TGTGCCAGCAGTGATGCACGGGGGGGCCAGGACACCTTGTAC. It yields the protein CASSDARGGQDTLY. The entire CDR3 sequence reads CASSDARGGQDTLYF.

As for this clone: Mouse names are used for the genes. The read is 1 residue too short to cover the CDR3 end, so that end is filled in from the germline J gene. The rearrangement joins TRBV16 to TRBJ1-1, with D possibly being TRBD1 (5 bases). V lost 1 base to trimming and J lost 0 bases, with 9 bases between them. This CDR3 has 15 residues. In germline, CDR1 is SGHSA, CDR2 FRNQAP. The sequenced CDR3 bases are TGTGCAAGCAGCTTAGGGGGGGTTGCAAACACAGAAGTCTTC. Translating gives CASSLGGVANTEVF. From start to end, the CDR3 is CASSLGGVANTEVFF.

With regard to this clone: Mouse germline and gene names are used. The CDR3 spells CAWSPRDWGGAETLYF. The sequenced CDR3 bases are TGTGCCTGGAGTCCCCGGGACTGGGGGGGCGCAGAAACGCTGTAT. The chain links TRBV31 to TRBJ2-3, with 14 bases fitting TRBD2. Coverage ceases 1 residue before the CDR3 finishes, and the germline J gene fills in the end. The V gene's germline CDR1 is GKSSPN and CDR2 SITVG. The CDR3 sequence is 16 residues long. Germline trimming cut 1 base from V and 3 bases from J; bases unmatched to any gene: 3.

This clone has more than one count but fewer than ten. The gene names here belong to mouse. The CDR3 end lies 1 residue beyond the end of the read and is filled in from the germline J gene. This sequence joins TRBV13-1 and TRBJ2-5; D unclear. Germline CDR1 reads NSHNY; CDR2 reads SYGAGN. The V end was cut by 2 bases, the J end by 0 bases, with 7 bases between. This CDR3 is built from 14 residues. The CDR3 is CASSERANQDTQYF. CDR3 DNA (partial): TGTGCCAGCAGTGAAAGGGCGAACCAAGACACCCAGTAC.

As for this clone: Genes and germline are mouse. From the germline J gene comes the end of the CDR3, since the read stops 1 residue before it. The rearrangement links TRBV26 to TRBJ1-1; 8 positions agree with TRBD1. Germline-derived CDR1 and CDR2 are KGHPV and FQNQEV (reference sequence). The J segment lost 5 bases and the V segment lost 5 bases, leaving 4 bases of the junction unmatched. CDR3 size: 13 residues. The CDR3 DNA, read in part, is TGTGCCAGCAGTACAGGGGGTGGGACAGAAGTCTTC. Encoded protein: CASSTGGGTEVF. The entire CDR3 protein reads CASSTGGGTEVFF. Supplemented by reference TRBV26 and TRBJ1-1, the full variable domain reads NSKVIQTPRYLVKGQGQKAKMRCIPEKGHPVVFWYQQNKNNEFKFLINFQNQEVLQQIDMTEKRFSAECPSNSPCSLEIQSSEAGDSALYLCASSTGGGTEVFFGKGTRLTVV.

As regards this clone: Mouse names are used for the genes. The read halts 1 residue ahead of the CDR3 end, with the missing end drawn from the germline J gene. The chain carries TRBV19 and TRBJ2-7, with 7 nucleotides matching TRBD1. V trimming: 6 bases; J trimming: 4 bases; junction bases outside the gene matches: 13. There are 15 residues in the CDR3. Germline V lookup: CDR1 FNHDT, CDR2 SITEND (reference sequence). The CDR3 loop is CASTTGVGWFYEQYF. The part of the CDR3 DNA that was read is TGTGCCAGCACCACAGGGGTTGGCTGGTTTTATGAACAGTAC.

This clone is medium-sized within its sample. Gene and germline names: mouse. The sequenced fragment ends 1 residue before the CDR3 boundary, so the rest is inferred from the germline J gene. V usage is TRBV31 and J usage is TRBJ2-5, with D maybe TRBD1 (7 bases). Trimming took off 0 bases at V and 5 bases at J, with 12 bases between the two ends. In germline, CDR1 is GKSSPN, CDR2 SITVG. There are 14 residues in the CDR3. Partial CDR3 DNA: TGTGCCTGGAGTCTGAGGGGGCGAGGAGACACCCAGTAC. Protein product: CAWSLRGRGDTQY. The whole CDR3 protein is CAWSLRGRGDTQYF.

About this clone itself: The gene names given are mouse names. The read terminates 1 residue before the CDR3 end, so the remaining end is supplied by the germline J gene. This chain connects TRBV15 to TRBJ2-5, with no clear D. CDR1 SGHND and CDR2 FRSKSL come from the germline V gene. Between the trimmed V and J ends, which lost 6 bases and 0 bases, there was a span of 10 bases. The CDR3 is 14 amino acids. This CDR3 is CASSPRVNQDTQYF. The covered CDR3 bases are TGTGCCAGCAGCCCTAGGGTGAACCAAGACACCCAGTAC.

A remark on this clone: Gene names and germline match the mouse. The CDR3 extends 1 residue past the end of the read, so its final part is completed from the germline J gene. This chain links TRBV13-1 with TRBJ1-4, with a tentative D call TRBD1 (6 bases). This CDR3 is 15 amino acids long. CDR1 NSHNY and CDR2 SYGAGN come from the germline V gene. The V and J ends lost 1 base and 0 bases respectively, with 7 bases between them. The CDR3 is CASSDRTVSNERLFF. The CDR3 bases that were read are TGTGCCAGCAGTGATCGGACAGTTTCCAACGAAAGATTATTT.

In regard to this clone: Gene labels here are mouse ones. The CDR3 is cut off 1 residue early in the read; its end comes from the germline J gene. This rearrangement joins TRBV4 to TRBJ2-7; TRBD1 matches 11 bases. Germline V CDR1 and CDR2: LGHDT, YNNKQL (reference sequence). J lost 4 bases, V lost 5 bases, and 4 bases had no gene match. This CDR3 comprises 14 residues. CDR3 protein: CASSTGTGGYEQYF. The sequenced CDR3 bases are TGTGCCAGCAGCACCGGGACAGGGGGTTATGAACAGTAC.

This clone was detected a few times. Here the gene names and germline are mouse. The CDR3 is cut off 1 residue early in the read; its end comes from the germline J gene. The chain uses TRBV19 and TRBJ2-5, with 10 positions matching TRBD2. Trimming at V came to 5 bases and at J to 4 bases, leaving 1 base not matched to a gene. The CDR3 contains 13 residues. Germline V gene lookup returns CDR1 FNHDT and CDR2 SITEND (reference sequence). This CDR3 reads CASRLGGKDTQYF. The sequenced part of the CDR3 DNA is TGTGCCAGCAGACTGGGGGGGAAAGACACCCAGTAC. Full variable domain (missing parts from reference TRBV19 and TRBJ2-5): GGIITQTPKFLIGQEGQKLTLKCQQNFNHDTMYWYRQDSGKGLRLIYYSITENDLQKGDLSEGYDASREKKSSFSLTVTSAQKNEMAVFLCASRLGGKDTQYFGPGTRLLVL.

Concerning this clone itself: Gene names and germline match the mouse. Sequencing ends 1 residue short of the CDR3 end; the germline J gene provides the rest. J is TRBJ2-1 and V is TRBV31, with 8 bases fitting TRBD2. Germline CDR1 is GKSSPN and CDR2 is SITVG. The J segment lost 4 bases and the V segment lost 0 bases, leaving 2 bases of the junction unmatched. The CDR3 has 14 amino acids. The part of the CDR3 DNA that was read is TGTGCCTGGAGTCTAAACTGGGGGTATGCTGAGCAGTTC. Its translation is CAWSLNWGYAEQF. In full, the CDR3 reads CAWSLNWGYAEQFF.

Points on this clone: Here the gene names and germline are mouse. The read ends 1 residue before the CDR3 terminus; that terminus is restored from the germline J gene. The J gene is TRBJ2-1, the V gene TRBV2, with 9 nucleotides matching TRBD2. The CDR3 is 15 residues long. V lost 2 bases, J lost 3 bases, and 2 bases stayed unmatched. CDR1 and CDR2 from the germline V gene are LGHNA and YSYQKL. The sequenced part of the CDR3 DNA is TGTGCCAGCAGCCAACCGGGACTGGGCTATGCTGAGCAGTTC. Translated: CASSQPGLGYAEQF. The CDR3, in full, reads CASSQPGLGYAEQFF.

In regard to this clone: All gene names here are mouse names. The read terminates 1 residue before the CDR3 end, so the remaining end is supplied by the germline J gene. The chain joins TRBV13-3 to TRBJ2-2; D is unresolved. This CDR3 spans 13 amino acids. V lost 1 base to trimming and J lost 1 base, with 2 bases between them. CDR1 and CDR2 (germline): NNHDY, SYVADS. Incomplete CDR3 DNA: TGTGCCAGCAGTGATAGAAACACCGGGCAGCTCTAC. Translation gives CASSDRNTGQLY. The CDR3 reads in full as CASSDRNTGQLYF.

This clone was detected a few times. The genes and germline here are from mouse. The read terminates 1 residue before the CDR3 end, so the remaining end is supplied by the germline J gene. The chain links TRBV13-3 to TRBJ1-4; a possible D gene is TRBD1 (6 bases). The CDR3 covers 14 residues. Trimming stripped 4 bases from V and 2 bases from J, with 9 bases between. CDR1 is NNHDY and CDR2 is SYVADS in the germline V gene. The CDR3 spells CASSPGQSNERLFF. The CDR3 bases that were read are TGTGCCAGCAGTCCGGGACAATCCAACGAAAGATTATTT.